This entry describes one T cell receptor beta chain. Its antigen is currently unknown. This entry is derived from a study of beta chain features in type 1 diabetes. The study, taken as a whole, reports: For cells with high TCR expression, cDNA sequencing could yield over-representation. Among type 1 diabetes patients, VDJ junctions had fewer insertions and more deletions.

Each of the sorted populations had a purity greater than 98%. Trimming stripped 3 bases from V and 4 bases from J, with 12 bases between. The CDR3 is 14 amino acids. From germline, CDR1 is LNHNV and CDR2 YYDKDF (reference sequence). The investigators reverse transcribed all of the isolated RNA, so they sequenced expressed TCRB transcripts. The method was immunoSEQ multiplex PCR; TCRdb's version includes in-frame clones alone and lacks a portion of them. The sample shows about 410,000 clones, more than 11% of them seen only once. The origin of this receptor is a man in his thirties or forties in good health. The sample consisted of naive CD4+ T cells from blood. J is TRBJ2-5 and V is TRBV15, with D perhaps matching TRBD2 (6 bases). CDR3 sequence (DNA): TGTGCCACCAGCAGGGTACTAGCTCTAGAGACCCAGTACTTC. It codes for CATSRVLALETQYF. The variable domain in full, completed from reference TRBV15 and TRBJ2-5, reads DAMVIQNPRYQVTQFGKPVTLSCSQTLNHNVMYWYQQKSSQAPKLLFHYYDKDFNNEADTPDNFQSRRPNTSFCFLDIRSPGLGDTAMYLCATSRVLALETQYFGPGTRLLVL.